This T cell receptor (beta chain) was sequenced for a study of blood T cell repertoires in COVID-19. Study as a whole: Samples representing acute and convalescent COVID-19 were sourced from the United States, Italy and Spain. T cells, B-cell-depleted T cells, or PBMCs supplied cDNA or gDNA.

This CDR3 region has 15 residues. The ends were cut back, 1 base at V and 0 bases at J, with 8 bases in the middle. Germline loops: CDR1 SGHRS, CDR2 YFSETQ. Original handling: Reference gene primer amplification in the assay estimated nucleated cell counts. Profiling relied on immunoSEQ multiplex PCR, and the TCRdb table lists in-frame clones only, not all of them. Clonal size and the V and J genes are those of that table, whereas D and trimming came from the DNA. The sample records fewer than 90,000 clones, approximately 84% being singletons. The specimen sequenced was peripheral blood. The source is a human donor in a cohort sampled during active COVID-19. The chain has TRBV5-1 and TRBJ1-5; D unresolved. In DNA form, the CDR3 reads TGCGCCAGCAGCTTGCGGTCCGGTAGCAATCAGCCCCAGCATTTT. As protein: CASSLRSGSNQPQHF.